This T cell receptor beta chain was documented in a study of T cells in Graves' hyperthyroidism and ophthalmopathy (dated by TCRdb to about 2019). For the study in its entirety: Peripheral blood was collected at initial diagnosis, before any treatment. The 90 or so discovery patients were randomly split 7:3 into training and test sets. Prospective prediction of ophthalmopathy was tested in an independent validation cohort of approximately 18 hyperthyroidism patients and approximately 17 patients who later progressed to ophthalmopathy. To identify distinguishing TCR V-J signatures, a discovery cohort of around 100 patients was used, comprising 43 with Graves' ophthalmopathy and 57 with stable Graves' hyperthyroidism. Following sampling, methimazole starting at 30 mg daily was given to hyperthyroidism patients, and high-dose intravenous methylprednisolone was given to ophthalmopathy patients. According to the paper, TCR Vbeta CDR3 sequencing was carried out on some 140 peripheral blood samples, which came from fewer than 50 ophthalmopathy, some 73 hyperthyroidism and approximately 17 progressor patients. The study also compared thyroid tissue and blood T-cell repertoires from about 6 Graves' hyperthyroidism patients.

The research as a whole found: Sample size was not statistically predetermined, and blinding of investigators to group allocation was not performed. Most expanded thyroid clonotypes (frequency above 0.001) were also detected in blood, a finding suggesting that blood repertoires may reflect thyroid immune responses. During validation, the model predicted progression to ophthalmopathy a median of roughly six months ahead of onset, with just under 71% sensitivity and less than 85% specificity. In cross-validation, a model built on a 13 V-J signature told ophthalmopathy apart from stable hyperthyroidism with 85% to 90% sensitivity and roughly 81% specificity, and in testing the same model reached 80%/75%.

A patient counted as having stable Graves' hyperthyroidism if no progression to ophthalmopathy occurred over 18 months of follow-up. The hyperthyroidism patients were between 18 and 65 years old and newly diagnosed, with a disease duration of less than 2 months. Patients with uncontrolled infections, other autoimmune diseases, pregnancy or lactation were excluded. Clinical symptoms, serum thyroxine and TRAb, thyroid ultrasound, and orbital computed tomography formed the basis for the diagnoses. PBMCs were isolated from 10 ml of fresh peripheral blood by Ficoll-Paque density gradient centrifugation. Trizol reagent was used to extract total RNA, and RNA quality was then checked on an Agilent 2100 Bioanalyzer. Amplification of TCR beta CDR3 regions was carried out from RNA transcripts. The first round of RT-PCR for the TCR CDR3 was performed with the HTBI primer set and the Qiagen OneStep RT-PCR kit. A second multiplex PCR round built the libraries, followed by size selection and purification. Paired-end sequencing of the libraries was performed with 100 bp reads on an Illumina HiSeq2000. Turning to the authors' computational methods: Raw data were processed with SOAPnuke, discarding reads with adapters, uncalled bases, mean Phred below 15, or no exact constant-primer or identifier match. COPE v1.2.5 was used to merge the high-quality paired reads, and each unique nucleotide sequence was defined as a clonotype. Clonotypes were aligned to IMGT TRBV, TRBD and TRBJ reference segments using MiTCR v1.1. The analysis included only V-J combinations with a frequency above 0.0001, which together covered around 99% of the repertoires. A TCS score was defined as the ratio between F50 (clonal expansion) and ExV (chaos), using BLOSUM62-based TCRdist between CDR3 peptides within each V-J. Welch's t-statistics and random forest reduced around 520 V-J features to 10 to 15, which were used in a naive Bayes classifier (R e1071). The raw public reads went through TCRdb reprocessing: fastp at Q25, MiXCR clone calling, in-frame beta chains kept. Rows with a matching CDR3 protein are joined into one entry that keeps the most common DNA and genes. For this entry, the V and J calls and clone size follow TCRdb and not the study's own pipeline. The sample data list 340,000 or so distinct CDR3 sequences, and over 15% of these were observed just once. The ten top clones hold under 55% of the sample.

This clonotype has more than one count but fewer than ten. Its antigen has not been determined. No much larger clonotype is one base removed from it; base qualities were not supplied. Its CDR3 holds 14 amino acids, cysteine through phenylalanine. Of the read, only the CDR3 DNA is kept; its 42 bases are in frame from base 1. V and J lose 10 bases and 3 bases, and a span of 17 bases separates them. CDR1 is given as LNHDA and CDR2 as SQIVND, both from the germline V gene (reference sequence). This receptor chain uses TRBV19 and TRBJ2-3; the D gene is unclear. Material: blood. The origin of this receptor is a woman in her 50s with Graves' hyperthyroidism. The DNA sequence is as follows: TGTGCCACCCAACAGTCCCCTGGAACAGATACGCAGTATTTT. This codes for CATQQSPGTDTQYF.